These T cell receptor beta chains were read from a single sample in a study of shared clonotypes between healthy human individuals. Produced via immunoSEQ multiplex PCR; TCRdb's table is partial and in-frame only. This sample has about 1.5 million clones, with 95% to 99% found just once. The sample comprised naive CD4+ T cells sorted from blood. Receptors originate from a young man in good health. Both conserved end residues are part of each CDR3. A D gene is named only where the DNA matches it firmly. Expanded clones get a size class; other rows say once, few or many, or leave the size out.

NA | TRBJ2-7 | NA | TRBV28 | TGTGCCAGCAGTTTTACAGGGCTCTCCTACGAGCAGTACTTC | CASSFTGLSYEQYF
NA | TRBJ1-2 | NA | TRBV29-1 | TGCAGCGTTGAACGGGGGTTGGGTGGCTACACCTTC | CSVERGLGGYTF
TRBD1 | TRBJ2-1 | once | TRBV28 | TGTGCCAGCAGTTTATGGACAGGGACGGGTGAGCAGTTCTTC | CASSLWTGTGEQFF
TRBD1 | TRBJ2-5 | NA | TRBV5-1 | TGCGCCAGCACCCGGAGCCCCGGACAGGGGATGCAAGAGACCCAGTACTTC | CASTRSPGQGMQETQYF
NA | TRBJ2-7 | NA | TRBV29-1 | TGCAGCGTTGTGCCGGGGGACATTTTCCACGAGCAGTACTTC | CSVVPGDIFHEQYF
TRBD2 | TRBJ2-1 | NA | TRBV27 | TGTGCCAGCAGTTTATTAGGCGGGAGTAACTACAATGAGCAGTTCTTC | CASSLLGGSNYNEQFF
TRBD1 | TRBJ2-1 | NA | TRBV7-9 | TGTGCCAGCAGCGCCGGGACAGGGTTCGCCTACAATGAGCAGTTCTTC | CASSAGTGFAYNEQFF
NA | TRBJ1-1 | NA | TRBV11-2 | TGTGCCAGCAGCCCGGGAGCTCCGAACACTGAAGCTTTCTTT | CASSPGAPNTEAFF
NA | TRBJ1-4 | NA | TRBV7-9 | TGTGCCAGCAGCTTAGTGCAGGGGAGTGAAAAACTGTTTTTT | CASSLVQGSEKLFF
NA | TRBJ1-3 | NA | TRBV6-4 | TGTGCCAGCAGTGACTCGACGGGAAGGGAATCCAACACCATATATTTT | CASSDSTGRESNTIYF
NA | TRBJ2-1 | NA | TRBV19 | TGTGCCAGTAGACGGTCGGGGGTTGACCCCTACAATGAGCAGTTCTTC | CASRRSGVDPYNEQFF
NA | TRBJ2-3 | NA | TRBV5-8 | TGTGCCAGCAGCTTTCGTAAGGGGATGGGCGCTTTCACAGATACGCAGTATTTT | CASSFRKGMGAFTDTQYF
TRBD1 | TRBJ2-3 | NA | TRBV5-6 | TGTGCCAGCAGGCAGGGGGCGACGACAGATACGCAGTATTTT | CASRQGATTDTQYF
NA | TRBJ1-3 | NA | TRBV11-2 | TGTGCCAGCAGCTTAGGAAACACCATATATTTT | CASSLGNTIYF
TRBD2 | TRBJ2-2 | NA | TRBV10-3 | TGTGCCATCACTGCTAGCGGGAACACCGGGGAGCTGTTTTTT | CAITASGNTGELFF
NA | TRBJ2-3 | NA | TRBV10-1 | TGCGCCAGCAGTGATCTAGTCACAGATACGCAGTATTTT | CASSDLVTDTQYF
NA | TRBJ2-2 | NA | TRBV7-8 | TGTGCCAGCAGCCACTGGACACCTGCCAGAACCGGGGAGCTGTTTTTT | CASSHWTPARTGELFF
NA | TRBJ2-1 | NA | TRBV18 | TGTGCCAGCTCACCGTTGCAGGGCGATGAGCAGTTCTTC | CASSPLQGDEQFF
TRBD2 | TRBJ2-7 | NA | TRBV7-2 | TGTGCCAGCAGCTTACCGGGACTAGTGTACGAGCAGTACTTC | CASSLPGLVYEQYF
NA | TRBJ2-7 | NA | TRBV6-5 | TGTGCCAGCCGGGGAAACTACGAGCAGTACTTC | CASRGNYEQYF
NA | TRBJ2-7 | few | TRBV27 | TGTGCCAGCAGCCCATCCAGGGGTTCGCCCTACGAGCAGTACTTC | CASSPSRGSPYEQYF
NA | TRBJ1-1 | NA | TRBV28 | TGTGCCAGCAGTCTCCCGGCCCTGAACACTGAAGCTTTCTTT | CASSLPALNTEAFF
NA | TRBJ1-5 | NA | TRBV9 | TGTGCCAGCAGCGTAGTACCAGGCAGGTTCTATTATAGCAATCAGCCCCAGCATTTT | CASSVVPGRFYYSNQPQHF
NA | TRBJ1-2 | NA | TRBV29-1 | TGCAGCGTTGATGTCGATGGGGGGCGCTACACCTTC | CSVDVDGGRYTF